This T cell receptor (beta chain) was identified during a study of blood T cell repertoires in COVID-19. The wider study: Sample material is recorded as cDNA or gDNA derived from T cells, B-cell-depleted T cells, or PBMCs.

Original methodology: From reference gene primer amplification, estimates of nucleated cell counts were derived. The repertoire was sequenced with immunoSEQ multiplex PCR; TCRdb's copy has only in-frame clones and lacks some. V, J and clone size derive from that table, while D and trimming were established from the DNA sequence. The sample comprises 55,000 or so clones, roughly 80% of which are singletons, and 3.2% rests with the top ten. There are 13 residues in the CDR3. The V end lost 7 bases, the J end lost 4 bases, and 11 bases lay between the germline ends. The sample comprised peripheral blood. The rearrangement joins TRBV12-3 or TRBV12-4 to TRBJ1-5; D possibly corresponds to TRBD1 (5 bases). This TCR was sampled from a man aged 55 to 69 with acute or convalescent COVID-19. CDR3 in DNA: TGTGCCAGCAAAGACAGCCCTAATCAGCCCCAGCATTTT. It codes for CASKDSPNQPQHF.